This T cell receptor beta chain was observed in a study of T cell repertoires in cytomegalovirus infection. Each CDR3 protein gets one entry after TCRdb re-called the reads with MiXCR. The table records fewer than 700,000 distinct CDR3 sequences, 20% to 25% of them present only once. The sequence was collected from a human donor in good health (CMV status not recorded). Some clones in this sample may be carry-over from other donors' samples. The sample taken for sequencing was CD8+ T cells from PBMCs.

The CDR3 sequence: CSVEVVPGEHGYTF. CDR3 nucleotides: TGCAGCGTTGAAGTGGTGCCAGGGGAACATGGCTACACCTTC. V is TRBV29-1 and J is TRBJ1-2; a possible D gene is TRBD1 (6 bases). The CDR3 spans 14 residues. Trimming cost V 1 base and J 6 bases, with 15 bases left between them. The germline V gene encodes CDR1 SQVTM and CDR2 ANQGSEA.